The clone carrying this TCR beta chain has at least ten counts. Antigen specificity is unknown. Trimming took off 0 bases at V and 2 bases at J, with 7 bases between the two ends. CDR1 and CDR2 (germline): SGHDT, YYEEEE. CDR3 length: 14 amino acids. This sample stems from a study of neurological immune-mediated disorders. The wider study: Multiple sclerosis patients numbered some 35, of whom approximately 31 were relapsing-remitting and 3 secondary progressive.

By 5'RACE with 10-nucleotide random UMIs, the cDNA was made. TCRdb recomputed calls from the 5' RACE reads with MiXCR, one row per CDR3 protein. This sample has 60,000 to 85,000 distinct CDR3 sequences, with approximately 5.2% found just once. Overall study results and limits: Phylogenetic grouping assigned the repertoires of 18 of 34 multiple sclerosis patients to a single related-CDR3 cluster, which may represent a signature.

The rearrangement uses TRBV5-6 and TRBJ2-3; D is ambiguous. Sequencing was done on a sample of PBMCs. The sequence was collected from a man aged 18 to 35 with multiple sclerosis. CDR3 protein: CASSLVVPTDTQYF. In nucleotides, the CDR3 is TGTGCCAGCAGCTTGGTTGTACCCACAGATACGCAGTATTTT.